The rows below give T cell receptor beta chains drawn from one sample of a study of CD8+ T cells in alopecia areata. Sequencing used immunoSEQ multiplex PCR; TCRdb keeps in-frame clones, though not all of them. The sample yields 75,000 to 100,000 clones, about 45% seen once. The material sequenced was CD4+ T cells sorted from blood. Receptor source: a human donor with alopecia areata. Both conserved end residues are part of each CDR3. Fields, in order: D gene, J gene, V gene, clone size, CDR3 DNA, CDR3 protein. A D gene is named only where the DNA matches it firmly. The listing skips clone size in some rows; elsewhere it reads once, few, many or a size class.

NA TRBJ2-1 TRBV28 NA TGTGCCAGCAGTTTAGGACACCCCTACAATGAGCAGTTCTTC CASSLGHPYNEQFF
NA TRBJ2-4 TRBV30 NA TGTGCCTGGAGTGGAGGCGGGGGGACAGGGACGGACATTCAGTACTTC CAWSGGGGTGTDIQYF
NA TRBJ1-2 TRBV5-6 NA TGTGCCAGCAGCTCGTTTAACTATGGCTACACCTTC CASSSFNYGYTF
NA TRBJ1-3 TRBV30 NA TGTGCCTGCCGGCGGGGCGCTGGAAACACCATATATTTT CACRRGAGNTIYF
NA TRBJ2-7 TRBV28 NA TGTGCCAGCAGAGCCGGACTAGGGGGCACCTACGAGCAGTACTTC CASRAGLGGTYEQYF
NA TRBJ2-3 TRBV25-1 few TGTGCCAGCATACCGCAGGACACAGATACGCAGTATTTT CASIPQDTDTQYF
NA TRBJ2-6 TRBV5-1 few TGCGCCAGCAGACCGGTCTCCTCTGGGGCCAACGTCCTGACTTTC CASRPVSSGANVLTF
TRBD1 TRBJ2-5 TRBV28 NA TGTGCCAGCAGTTTGGACAGGGTAGGGAGAGAGACCCAGTACTTC CASSLDRVGRETQYF
NA TRBJ2-7 TRBV9 NA TGTGCCAGCAGCGTAGATCAGGGGATGAGCTCCTACGAGCAGTACTTC CASSVDQGMSSYEQYF
NA TRBJ2-7 TRBV18 once TGTGCCAGCTCACCACCGAATGGCTACGAGCAGTACTTC CASSPPNGYEQYF
NA TRBJ2-1 TRBV2 few TGTGCCAGCAGTGAAATGGGATTTTCCTACAATGAGCAGTTCTTC CASSEMGFSYNEQFF
NA TRBJ2-3 TRBV5-1 NA TGCGCCAGCAGCTTCGTAAGAGAAGATACGCAGTATTTT CASSFVREDTQYF
TRBD1 TRBJ1-2 TRBV4-1 NA TGCGCCAGCAGCCACCCGGGACAGGGGGCGCGAGGCTACACCTTC CASSHPGQGARGYTF
NA TRBJ2-5 TRBV5-1 once TGCGCCAGCAGCTTGGGTGGCCGGGAGACCCAGTACTTC CASSLGGRETQYF
NA TRBJ2-3 TRBV30 once TGTGCCTGGAGTACTCCAGCCACAGATACGCAGTATTTT CAWSTPATDTQYF
TRBD1 TRBJ1-4 TRBV6-5 NA TGTGCCAGCATATCCGGGACAGCTAATGAAAAACTGTTTTTT CASISGTANEKLFF
NA TRBJ2-5 TRBV5-1 few TGCGCCAGCAGCTCTTTGGACCCGCAAGAGACCCAGTACTTC CASSSLDPQETQYF
NA TRBJ1-6 TRBV9 medium-sized TGTGCCAGCAGCGTAATGCCCGGGGGTGGTTCACCCCTCCACTTT CASSVMPGGGSPLHF
NA TRBJ1-4 TRBV29-1 NA TGCAGCGTGGGCTTCGGTGAGGCTAATGAAAAACTGTTTTTT CSVGFGEANEKLFF